The 5 T cell receptor beta chains reported below all come from one sample, sequenced in a study of shared clonotypes between healthy human individuals. The method was immunoSEQ multiplex PCR; TCRdb's version includes in-frame clones alone and lacks a portion of them. The sample records roughly 2.6 million clones, around 90% being singletons. Source material: naive CD4+ T cells sorted from blood. Subset in this sample: CD45RA+ positively selected. The origin of the receptors is a man younger than 35 in good health.

Turning to this clone: The same CDR3 can be traced to other DNA sequences in this sample. The chain carries TRBV28 and TRBJ2-7; D is unresolved. This CDR3 region has 11 residues. Looked up from germline, CDR1 is MDHEN and CDR2 is SYDVKM. V lost 6 bases and J lost 2, with 5 bases in between. The CDR3 bases are TGTGCCAGCAGGCAAGCCTACGAGCAGTACTTC. This sequence encodes CASRQAYEQYF.

The chain links TRBV5-1 to TRBJ2-5; 8 bases line up with TRBD1. Germline CDR1 and CDR2: SGHRS and YFSETQ. The CDR3 is made up of 15 amino acids. Trimming cost V 3 bases and J 5 bases; bases outside gene matches: 9. CDR3: CASSSRTGNGETQYF. The CDR3 DNA follows: TGCGCCAGCAGCTCTCGGACAGGGAATGGGGAGACCCAGTACTTC.

V usage is TRBV4-3 and J usage is TRBJ1-1, with D possibly matching TRBD1 (5 bases). V lost 4 bases and J 3 bases, leaving 12 bases between the germline ends. CDR3 length: 14 residues. Germline CDR1 reads LGHNA; CDR2 reads YSLEER. CDR3 residues: CASSPSTGDTEAFF. The DNA for the CDR3 is TGCGCCAGCAGCCCTTCTACAGGAGACACTGAAGCTTTCTTT.

The chain has TRBV28 and TRBJ1-5; 9 bases map to TRBD1. Per germline, CDR1 MDHEN and CDR2 SYDVKM. The junction had 7 bases not matched to a gene; V was cut back by 4 bases and J by 3 bases. CDR3 length: 16 amino acids. The CDR3 here is CASSSRTGVNNQPQHF. The CDR3 nucleotides read TGTGCCAGCAGTTCTCGGACAGGGGTAAACAATCAGCCCCAGCATTTT. The full variable domain, rest sourced from reference TRBV28 and TRBJ1-5, is DVKVTQSSRYLVKRTGEKVFLECVQDMDHENMFWYRQDPGLGLRLIYFSYDVKMKEKGDIPEGYSVSREKKERFSLILESASTNQTSMYLCASSSRTGVNNQPQHFGDGTRLSIL.

V is TRBV2 and J is TRBJ2-5, with TRBD1 identical over 8 bases. Germline V CDR1 and CDR2: SNHLY, FYNNEI. The CDR3 contains 13 residues. V shed 4 bases and J 5 bases; nucleotides not matched to a gene: 3. The CDR3 here is CASSGQGRETQYF. CDR3 sequence (DNA): TGTGCCAGCAGTGGACAGGGGCGGGAGACCCAGTACTTC.